These 8 T cell receptor beta chains were sequenced from one sample in a study of blood T cell repertoires in COVID-19. Clones were sequenced by immunoSEQ multiplex PCR, and TCRdb holds only the in-frame ones, with some missing. The sample holds just over 95,000 clones; around nine tenths are singletons and the top ten take 15%. Material for sequencing was peripheral blood. These receptors came from a human donor in a cohort sampled during active COVID-19.

The chain links TRBV6-2 or TRBV6-3 to TRBJ1-1, with D possibly matching TRBD1 (5 bases). Trimming stripped 2 bases from V and 1 base from J, with 11 bases between. Germline V gene data show CDR1 as MNHEY and CDR2 as SVGEGT. The CDR3 runs 15 residues. In nucleotides, the CDR3 is TGTGCCAGCAGTTACGACCAGGGCCGGAACACTGAAGCTTTCTTT. Amino acid sequence: CASSYDQGRNTEAFF.

This clone appeared a single time. This chain uses TRBV27 with TRBJ1-3, with 8 positions matching TRBD1. The CDR3 length is 16 residues. Trimming took 6 bases from V and 1 from J; bases not matched to a gene: 8. Germline V gene data show CDR1 as MNHEY and CDR2 as SMNVEV (reference sequence). CDR3 loop: CASRSGQGASGNTIYF. The DNA for the CDR3 is TGTGCCAGCAGATCTGGGCAGGGGGCTTCTGGAAACACCATATATTTT.

The chain couples TRBV5-1 to TRBJ1-1, with D unclear. Trimming shortened V by 2 bases and J by 1 base, and 12 bases separated the two germline ends. The CDR3 is made up of 15 amino acids. Germline lookup yields CDR1 SGHRS and CDR2 YFSETQ. The CDR3 here is CASSFSPERNTEAFF. The CDR3 nucleotides read TGCGCCAGCAGCTTTTCCCCGGAGAGGAACACTGAAGCTTTCTTT.

This chain connects TRBV5-6 to TRBJ1-3; 7 bases align to TRBD1. The CDR3 has 16 residues. Trimming removed 5 bases from V and 0 bases from J; junction bases left unmatched: 8. CDR1 is SGHDT and CDR2 is YYEEEE in the germline V gene. The CDR3 nucleotides are TGTGCCAGCAGTTCTCGACAGGGCACCTCTGGAAACACCATATATTTT. It codes for CASSSRQGTSGNTIYF.

The rearrangement joins TRBV7-8 to TRBJ2-7; TRBD2 agrees at 9 bases. The CDR3 totals 15 residues. Germline V gives CDR1 SGHVS, CDR2 FQNEAQ. V lost 5 bases to trimming and J lost 2 bases; unmatched junction nucleotides: 7. The DNA for the CDR3 is TGTGCCAGCAGCCCAGGGAGCGGGGGGCCCTACGAGCAGTACTTC. It yields the protein CASSPGSGGPYEQYF.

The rearrangement joins TRBV6-6 to TRBJ1-2; D is perhaps TRBD1 (6 bases). Germline V gene lookup returns CDR1 MNHNY and CDR2 SVGAGI (reference sequence). V lost 6 bases to trimming and J lost 2 bases, with 10 bases between them. The CDR3 length is 13 residues. In nucleotides, the CDR3 is TGTGCCAGCAGCCAGGGGCTAAACTATGGCTACACCTTC. Protein sequence: CASSQGLNYGYTF.

The chain employs TRBV5-4 and TRBJ2-1, with 9 bases matching TRBD1. Trimming removed 4 bases from V and 7 bases from J; junction bases left unmatched: 12. Per the germline V gene, CDR1 is SGHNT and CDR2 is YYREEE (reference sequence). There are 16 residues in the CDR3. CDR3 coding DNA: TGTGCCAGCAGCACCCCGGACAGGGGCATGCGGAATGAGCAGTTCTTC. Translated, it gives CASSTPDRGMRNEQFF.

The CDR3 protein is CASSLLTVQNNEQFF. DNA of the CDR3: TGTGCCAGCAGTTTGCTGACAGTTCAAAACAATGAGCAGTTCTTC. The chain links TRBV28 to TRBJ2-1, with D possibly TRBD1 on 5 matching bases. V gave up 3 bases and J gave up 5 bases, with 14 bases separating them. The CDR3 runs 15 residues. Germline-derived CDR1 and CDR2 are MDHEN and SYDVKM.